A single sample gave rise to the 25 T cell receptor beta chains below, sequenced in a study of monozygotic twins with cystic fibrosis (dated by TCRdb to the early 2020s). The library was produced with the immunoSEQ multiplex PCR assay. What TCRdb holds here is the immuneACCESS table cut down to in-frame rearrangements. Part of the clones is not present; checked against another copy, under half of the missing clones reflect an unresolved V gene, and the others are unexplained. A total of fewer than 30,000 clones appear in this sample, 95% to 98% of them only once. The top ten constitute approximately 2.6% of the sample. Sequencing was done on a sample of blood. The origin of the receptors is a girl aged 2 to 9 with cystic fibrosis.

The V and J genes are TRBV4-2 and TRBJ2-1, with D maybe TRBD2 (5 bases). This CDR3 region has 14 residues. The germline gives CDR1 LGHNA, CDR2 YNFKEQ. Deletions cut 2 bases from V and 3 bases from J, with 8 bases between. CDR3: CASSQSGDYNEQFF. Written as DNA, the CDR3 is TGTGCCAGCAGCCAAAGCGGTGACTACAATGAGCAGTTCTTC.

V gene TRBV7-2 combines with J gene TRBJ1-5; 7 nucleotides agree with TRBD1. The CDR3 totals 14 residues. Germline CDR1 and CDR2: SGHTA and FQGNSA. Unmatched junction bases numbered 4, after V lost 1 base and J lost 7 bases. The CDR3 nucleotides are TGTGCCAGCAGCTTAGTAGGGGGCCGGCAGCCCCAGCATTTT. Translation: CASSLVGGRQPQHF. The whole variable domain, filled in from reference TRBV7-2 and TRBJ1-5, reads GAGVSQSPSNKVTEKGKDVELRCDPISGHTALYWYRQSLGQGLEFLIYFQGNSAPDKSGLPSDRFSAERTGGSVSTLTIQRTQQEDSAVYLCASSLVGGRQPQHFGDGTRLSIL.

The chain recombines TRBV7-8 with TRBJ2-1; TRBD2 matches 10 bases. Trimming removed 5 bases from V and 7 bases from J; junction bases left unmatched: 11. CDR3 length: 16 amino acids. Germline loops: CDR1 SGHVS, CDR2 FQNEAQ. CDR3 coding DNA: TGTGCCAGCAGCAAAAGCGGGAGGGGCCTACAGAATGAGCAGTTCTTC. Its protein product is CASSKSGRGLQNEQFF. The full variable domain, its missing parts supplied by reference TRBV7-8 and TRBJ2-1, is GAGVSQSPRYKVAKRGQDVALRCDPISGHVSLFWYQQALGQGPEFLTYFQNEAQLDKSGLPSDRFFAERPEGSVSTLKIQRTQQEDSAVYLCASSKSGRGLQNEQFFGPGTRLTVL.

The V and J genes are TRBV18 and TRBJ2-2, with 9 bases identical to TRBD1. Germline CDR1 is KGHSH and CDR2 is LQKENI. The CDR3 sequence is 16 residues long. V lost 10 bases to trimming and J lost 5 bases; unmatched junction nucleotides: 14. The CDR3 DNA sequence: TGTGCCACCCACCCGGGACAGGGATTCGGGACCGGGGAGCTGTTTTTT. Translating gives CATHPGQGFGTGELFF.

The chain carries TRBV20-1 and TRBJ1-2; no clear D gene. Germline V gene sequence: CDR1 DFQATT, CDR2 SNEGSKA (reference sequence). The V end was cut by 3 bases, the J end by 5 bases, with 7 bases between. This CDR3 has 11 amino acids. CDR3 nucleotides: TGCAGTGCTAGGTACGGGTATGGCTACACCTTC. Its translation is CSARYGYGYTF.

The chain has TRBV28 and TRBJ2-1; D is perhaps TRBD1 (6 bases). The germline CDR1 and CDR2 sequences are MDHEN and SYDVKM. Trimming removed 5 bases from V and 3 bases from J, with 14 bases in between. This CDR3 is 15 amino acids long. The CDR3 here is CASSSGRGNYNEQFF. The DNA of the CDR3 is TGTGCCAGCAGTAGCGGAAGGGGGAACTACAATGAGCAGTTCTTC.

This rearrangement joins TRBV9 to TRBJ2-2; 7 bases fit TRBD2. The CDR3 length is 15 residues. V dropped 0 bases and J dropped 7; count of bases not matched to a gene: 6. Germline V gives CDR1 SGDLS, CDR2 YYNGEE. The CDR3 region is CASSVDAGGYGELFF. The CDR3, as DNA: TGTGCCAGCAGCGTAGACGCCGGGGGGTACGGGGAGCTGTTTTTT.

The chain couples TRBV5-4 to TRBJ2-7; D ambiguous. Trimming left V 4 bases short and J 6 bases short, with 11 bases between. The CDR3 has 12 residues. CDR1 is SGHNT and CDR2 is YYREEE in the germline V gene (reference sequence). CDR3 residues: CASSKGPSEQYF. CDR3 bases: TGTGCCAGCAGCAAAGGTCCGAGCGAGCAGTACTTC.

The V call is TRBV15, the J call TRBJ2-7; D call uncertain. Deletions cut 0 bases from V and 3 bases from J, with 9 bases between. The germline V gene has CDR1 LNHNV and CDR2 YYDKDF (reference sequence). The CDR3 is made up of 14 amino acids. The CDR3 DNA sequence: TGTGCCACCAGCAGAGATGCTACAAGCTACGAGCAGTACTTC. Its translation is CATSRDATSYEQYF. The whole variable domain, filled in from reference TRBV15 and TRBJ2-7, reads DAMVIQNPRYQVTQFGKPVTLSCSQTLNHNVMYWYQQKSSQAPKLLFHYYDKDFNNEADTPDNFQSRRPNTSFCFLDIRSPGLGDTAMYLCATSRDATSYEQYFGPGTRLTVT.

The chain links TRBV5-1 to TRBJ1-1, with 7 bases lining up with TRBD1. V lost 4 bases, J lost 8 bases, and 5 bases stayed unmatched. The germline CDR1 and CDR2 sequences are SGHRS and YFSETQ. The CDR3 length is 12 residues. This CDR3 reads CASSMEGAEAFF. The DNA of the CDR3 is TGCGCCAGCAGCATGGAGGGGGCCGAAGCTTTCTTT.

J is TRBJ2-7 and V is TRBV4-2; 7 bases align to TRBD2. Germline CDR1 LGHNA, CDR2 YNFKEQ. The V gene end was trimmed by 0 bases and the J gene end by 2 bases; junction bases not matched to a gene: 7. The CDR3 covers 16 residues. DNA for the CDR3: TGTGCCAGCAGCCAAGATCTGGTACTAGCGACCTACGAGCAGTACTTC. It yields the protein CASSQDLVLATYEQYF.

The CDR3 sequence: CASSQGLAGVSGTQYF. DNA of the CDR3: TGCGCCAGCAGCCAAGGACTAGCGGGAGTTTCGGGGACGCAGTATTTT. The chain recombines TRBV4-1 with TRBJ2-3; 12 bases fit TRBD2. Germline V gene data show CDR1 as MGHRA and CDR2 as YSYEKL. The trim removed 1 base at V and 9 bases at J, leaving 8 bases unmatched. The CDR3 sequence is 16 residues long.

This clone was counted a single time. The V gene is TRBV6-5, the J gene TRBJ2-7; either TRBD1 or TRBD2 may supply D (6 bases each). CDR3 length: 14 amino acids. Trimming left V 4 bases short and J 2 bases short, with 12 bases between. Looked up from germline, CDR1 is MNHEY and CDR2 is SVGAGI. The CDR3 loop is CASSSSGATYEQYF. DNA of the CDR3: TGTGCCAGCAGTTCCTCGGGGGCCACCTACGAGCAGTACTTC.

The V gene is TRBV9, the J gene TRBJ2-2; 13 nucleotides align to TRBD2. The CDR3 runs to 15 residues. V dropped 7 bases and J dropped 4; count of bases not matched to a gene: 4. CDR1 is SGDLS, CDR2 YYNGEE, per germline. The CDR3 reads CASGLAGAGTGELFF. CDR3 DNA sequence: TGTGCCAGCGGACTAGCGGGAGCCGGCACCGGGGAGCTGTTTTTT. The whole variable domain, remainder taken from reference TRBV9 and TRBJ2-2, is DSGVTQTPKHLITATGQRVTLRCSPRSGDLSVYWYQQSLDQGLQFLIQYYNGEERAKGNILERFSAQQFPDLHSELNLSSLELGDSALYFCASGLAGAGTGELFFGEGSRLTVL.

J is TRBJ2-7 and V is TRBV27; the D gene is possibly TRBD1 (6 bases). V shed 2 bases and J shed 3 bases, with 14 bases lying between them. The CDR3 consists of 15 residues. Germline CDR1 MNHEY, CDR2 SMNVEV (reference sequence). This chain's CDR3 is CASSLLPIGGYEQYF. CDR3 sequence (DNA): TGTGCCAGCAGTTTACTGCCTATAGGGGGCTACGAGCAGTACTTC.

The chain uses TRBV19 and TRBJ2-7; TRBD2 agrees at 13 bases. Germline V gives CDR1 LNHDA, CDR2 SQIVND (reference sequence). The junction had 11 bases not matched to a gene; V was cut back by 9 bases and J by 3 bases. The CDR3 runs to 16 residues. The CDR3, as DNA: TGTGCCAGCCGACCGACTAGCGGGAGGCTGAACTACGAGCAGTACTTC. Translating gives CASRPTSGRLNYEQYF.

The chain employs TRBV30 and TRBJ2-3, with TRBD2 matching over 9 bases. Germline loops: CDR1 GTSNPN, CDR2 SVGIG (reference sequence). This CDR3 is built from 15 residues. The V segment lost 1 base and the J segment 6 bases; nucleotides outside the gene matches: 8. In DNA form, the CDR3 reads TGTGCCTGGAGTGAGGCGGGAGGGCCAGGCGATACGCAGTATTTT. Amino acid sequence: CAWSEAGGPGDTQYF.

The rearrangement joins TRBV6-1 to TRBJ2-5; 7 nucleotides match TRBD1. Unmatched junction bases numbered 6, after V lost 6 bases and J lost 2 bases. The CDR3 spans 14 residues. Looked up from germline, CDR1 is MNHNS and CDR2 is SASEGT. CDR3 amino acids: CASRMGQYQETQYF. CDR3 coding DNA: TGTGCCAGCAGGATGGGACAGTATCAAGAGACCCAGTACTTC.

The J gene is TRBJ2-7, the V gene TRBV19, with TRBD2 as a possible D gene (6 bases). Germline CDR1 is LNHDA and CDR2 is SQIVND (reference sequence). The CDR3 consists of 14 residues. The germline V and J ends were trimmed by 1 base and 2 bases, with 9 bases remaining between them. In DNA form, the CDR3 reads TGTGCCAGTAGTATAGGGAGGGCAACCTACGAGCAGTACTTC. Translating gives CASSIGRATYEQYF. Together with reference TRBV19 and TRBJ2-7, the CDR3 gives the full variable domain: DGGITQSPKYLFRKEGQNVTLSCEQNLNHDAMYWYRQDPGQGLRLIYYSQIVNDFQKGDIAEGYSVSREKKESFPLTVTSAQKNPTAFYLCASSIGRATYEQYFGPGTRLTVT.

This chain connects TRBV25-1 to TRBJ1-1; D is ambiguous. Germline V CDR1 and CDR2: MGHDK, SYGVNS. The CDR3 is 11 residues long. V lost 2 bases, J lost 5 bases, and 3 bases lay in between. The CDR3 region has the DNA TGTGCCAGCAGTGAAGTGACTGAAGCTTTCTTT. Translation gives CASSEVTEAFF.

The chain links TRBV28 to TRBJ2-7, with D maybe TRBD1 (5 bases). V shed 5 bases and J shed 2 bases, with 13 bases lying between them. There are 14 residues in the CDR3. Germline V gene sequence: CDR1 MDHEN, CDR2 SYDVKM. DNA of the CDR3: TGTGCCAGCAGTGTGAGAGTAGGGGCCTACGAGCAGTACTTC. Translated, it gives CASSVRVGAYEQYF.

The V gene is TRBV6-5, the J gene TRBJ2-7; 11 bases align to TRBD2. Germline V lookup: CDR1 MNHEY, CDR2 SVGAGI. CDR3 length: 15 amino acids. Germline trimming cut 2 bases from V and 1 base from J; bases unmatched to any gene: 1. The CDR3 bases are TGTGCCAGCAGTTACCGACTAGCGGGATCCTACGAGCAGTACTTC. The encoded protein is CASSYRLAGSYEQYF.

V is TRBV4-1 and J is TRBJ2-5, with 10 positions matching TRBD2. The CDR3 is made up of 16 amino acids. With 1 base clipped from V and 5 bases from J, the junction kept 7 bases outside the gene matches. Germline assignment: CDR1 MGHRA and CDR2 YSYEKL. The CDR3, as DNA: TGCGCCAGCAGCCAAGGACCTAGCGGGAGTTGGGAGACCCAGTACTTC. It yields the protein CASSQGPSGSWETQYF.

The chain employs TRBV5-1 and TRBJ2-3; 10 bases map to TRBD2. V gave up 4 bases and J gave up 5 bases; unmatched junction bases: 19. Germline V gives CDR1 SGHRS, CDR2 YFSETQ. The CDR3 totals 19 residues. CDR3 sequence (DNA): TGCGCCAGCAGCCCTCCAACCACCGGGACTAGCGCGCAGGGAGATACGCAGTATTTT. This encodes CASSPPTTGTSAQGDTQYF. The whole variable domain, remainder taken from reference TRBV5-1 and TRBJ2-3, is KAGVTQTPRYLIKTRGQQVTLSCSPISGHRSVSWYQQTPGQGLQFLFEYFSETQRNKGNFPGRFSGRQFSNSRSEMNVSTLELGDSALYLCASSPPTTGTSAQGDTQYFGPGTRLTVL.

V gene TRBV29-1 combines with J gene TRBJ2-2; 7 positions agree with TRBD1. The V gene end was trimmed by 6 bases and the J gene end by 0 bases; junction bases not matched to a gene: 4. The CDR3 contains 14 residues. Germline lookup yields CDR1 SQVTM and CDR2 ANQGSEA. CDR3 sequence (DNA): TGCAGCGTGGCCGGGACAGCGAACACCGGGGAGCTGTTTTTT. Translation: CSVAGTANTGELFF.